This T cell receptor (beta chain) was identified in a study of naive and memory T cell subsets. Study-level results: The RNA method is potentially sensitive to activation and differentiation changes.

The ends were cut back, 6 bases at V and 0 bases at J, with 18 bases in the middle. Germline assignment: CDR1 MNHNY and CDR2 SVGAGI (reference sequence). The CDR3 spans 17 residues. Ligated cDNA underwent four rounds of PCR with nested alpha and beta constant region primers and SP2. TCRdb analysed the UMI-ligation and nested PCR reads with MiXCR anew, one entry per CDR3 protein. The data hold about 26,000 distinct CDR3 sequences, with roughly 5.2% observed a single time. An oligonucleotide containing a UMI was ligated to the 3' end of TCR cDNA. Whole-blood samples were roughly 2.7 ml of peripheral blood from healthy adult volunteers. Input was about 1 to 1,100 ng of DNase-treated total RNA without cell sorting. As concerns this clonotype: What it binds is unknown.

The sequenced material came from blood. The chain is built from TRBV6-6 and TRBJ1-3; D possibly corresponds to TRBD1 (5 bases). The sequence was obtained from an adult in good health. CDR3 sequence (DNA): TGTGCCAGCAGCCGAGGACAAGCAGCGGGCTCTGGAAACACCATATATTTT. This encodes CASSRGQAAGSGNTIYF.